This T cell receptor (beta chain) was found in a study of T-cell memory formation after mild COVID-19. Study observations and caveats: From day 15 to 85, contracting clones were balanced between CD4 and CD8, whereas later expanders leaned toward CD4+.

Libraries for TCRalpha and TCRbeta carried sample barcodes and unique molecular identifiers via 5'RACE. In TCRdb, the 5' RACE reads were re-called with MiXCR into one record per CDR3 protein. The sample holds 380,000 or so distinct CDR3 sequences, roughly 13% seen once. Trimming pared 3 bases from V and 10 bases from J, leaving 19 bases between. Germline values: CDR1 MNHEY, CDR2 SMNVEV (reference sequence). The CDR3 length is 15 residues. This clonotype has only a few counts. What it binds is not known. Specimen: PBMCs or a T cell subset sorted from them (not recorded which). The V and J genes are TRBV27 and TRBJ2-1; perhaps TRBD1 as D (6 bases). The TCR sequence derives from a man aged 18-30 years who had mild COVID-19 (a few samples of this study predate the infection). Cell type and time point are not known. Here the CDR3 reads CASSFTGPFEREQFF. Here the CDR3 DNA reads TGTGCCAGCAGTTTCACAGGGCCCTTTGAAAGGGAGCAGTTCTTC.